The 18 T cell receptor beta chains presented below share a single source sample, sequenced in a study of blood T cell repertoires in COVID-19. Profiling relied on immunoSEQ multiplex PCR, and the TCRdb table lists in-frame clones only, not all of them. The sample yields 180,000 or so clones, around nine tenths seen once. Sample: peripheral blood. Receptor source: a man between 18 and 29 years old with active or convalescent COVID-19.

This CDR3 is CASSFASGSYEQYF. In DNA form, the CDR3 reads TGTGCCAGCAGTTTCGCCTCGGGGTCCTACGAGCAGTACTTC. The rearrangement links TRBV6-5 to TRBJ2-7; TRBD2 might be the D (5 bases). The CDR3 loop spans 14 amino acids. Germline V gene sequence: CDR1 MNHEY, CDR2 SVGAGI. V was pared by 4 bases and J by 1 base, with 11 bases between.

The chain is built from TRBV7-3 and TRBJ1-5; 7 positions match TRBD1. The trim removed 7 bases at V and 0 bases at J, leaving 15 bases unmatched. Germline V gives CDR1 SGHTA, CDR2 FQGTGA. The CDR3 has 18 residues. Written as DNA, the CDR3 is TGTGCCAGCAACACACGGGTAGGGACAGTTAATAGCAATCAGCCCCAGCATTTT. Amino acid sequence: CASNTRVGTVNSNQPQHF.

This clone showed up just once. The chain combines TRBV5-1 with TRBJ2-2, with no clear D. The CDR3 contains 15 residues. The V gene lost 6 bases and the J gene lost 2 bases, with 14 bases spanning the gap. Germline V gene sequence: CDR1 SGHRS, CDR2 YFSETQ. The CDR3: CASTLRGDNTGELFF. The DNA for the CDR3 is TGCGCCAGCACCCTGAGAGGTGATAACACCGGGGAGCTGTTTTTT.

This clone was seen a single time. This rearrangement joins TRBV5-4 to TRBJ1-2; D is uncertain. V lost 4 bases and J 7 bases, leaving 17 bases between the germline ends. In germline, CDR1 is SGHNT, CDR2 YYREEE (reference sequence). This CDR3 is built from 14 residues. The CDR3, as DNA: TGTGCCAGCAGCATACCAGGAGGTGGAGGTGGCTACACCTTC. Translating it yields CASSIPGGGGGYTF.

The chain links TRBV5-1 to TRBJ1-1; 9 bases are shared with TRBD1. J lost 0 bases, V lost 3 bases, and 12 bases had no gene match. CDR1 is SGHRS, CDR2 YFSETQ, per germline. The CDR3 covers 18 residues. The CDR3 sequence: CASSSSPGTGYMNTEAFF. DNA for the CDR3: TGCGCCAGCAGCTCCAGTCCCGGGACAGGGTACATGAACACTGAAGCTTTCTTT.

The chain is built from TRBV3-1 (or the pseudogene TRBV3-2) and TRBJ2-3, with 9 bases that match TRBD2. The CDR3 totals 16 residues. Germline V gene lookup returns CDR1 LGHDT and CDR2 YNNKEL (reference sequence). The V gene end was trimmed by 1 base and the J gene end by 2 bases; junction bases not matched to a gene: 4. The CDR3, as DNA: TGTGCCAGCAGCCAAGGGGTAGCGGGGGACACAGATACGCAGTATTTT. Its translation is CASSQGVAGDTDTQYF.

The genes are TRBV27 and TRBJ2-7; 7 bases match TRBD2. CDR3 length equals 13 residues. CDR1 and CDR2 (germline): MNHEY, SMNVEV (reference sequence). The V gene end was trimmed by 1 base and the J gene end by 7 bases; junction bases not matched to a gene: 4. Here the CDR3 DNA reads TGTGCCAGCAGTTTATACTCCGGGGGGGAGCAGTACTTC. This encodes CASSLYSGGEQYF.

This chain joins TRBV27 and TRBJ1-4; TRBD1 matches 8 bases. The CDR3 totals 14 residues. V gave up 5 bases and J gave up 7 bases; unmatched junction bases: 6. Per the germline V gene, CDR1 is MNHEY and CDR2 is SMNVEV (reference sequence). The CDR3 loop reads CASSETGTGEKLFF. CDR3 nucleotide sequence: TGTGCCAGCAGTGAGACAGGGACAGGTGAAAAACTGTTTTTT. The full variable domain, in which reference TRBV27 and TRBJ1-4 provide the parts outside the CDR3, is EAQVTQNPRYLITVTGKKLTVTCSQNMNHEYMSWYRQDPGLGLRQIYYSMNVEVTDKGDVPEGYKVSRKEKRNFPLILESPSPNQTSLYFCASSETGTGEKLFFGSGTQLSVL.

CDR3 protein: CAGSQGRDGYTF. Written as DNA, the CDR3 is TGTGCCGGGTCACAGGGTCGGGATGGCTACACCTTC. The J gene is TRBJ1-2, the V gene TRBV2; D may be TRBD1 (6 bases). The V end lost 11 bases, the J end lost 6 bases, and 16 bases lay between the germline ends. The length of the CDR3 is 12 residues. Per the germline V gene, CDR1 is SNHLY and CDR2 is FYNNEI.

The J gene is TRBJ2-1, the V gene TRBV10-1; tentative D call: TRBD2 (6 bases). The length of the CDR3 is 15 residues. Germline lookup yields CDR1 WNHNN and CDR2 SYGVQD (reference sequence). The V end was cut by 0 bases, the J end by 0 bases, with 6 bases between. The CDR3 here is CASSESGSSYNEQFF. CDR3 in DNA: TGCGCCAGCAGTGAGTCCGGGAGCTCCTACAATGAGCAGTTCTTC.

This clone occurred a few times. The genes are TRBV3-1 (or the pseudogene TRBV3-2) and TRBJ2-5; 11 positions match TRBD1. Per germline, CDR1 LGHDT and CDR2 YNNKEL (reference sequence). The CDR3 consists of 18 residues. After removal of 6 bases from V and 2 bases from J, the junction contained 14 bases not matched to a gene. CDR3 in amino acids: CASSQRTGGAMGQETQYF. CDR3 nucleotides: TGTGCCAGCAGTCAGAGGACAGGGGGCGCGATGGGTCAAGAGACCCAGTACTTC.

V usage is TRBV5-1 and J usage is TRBJ2-3; 10 bases align to TRBD2. CDR3 length: 16 amino acids. Germline CDR1 SGHRS, CDR2 YFSETQ. Trimming took 4 bases from V and 1 from J; bases not matched to a gene: 6. Here the CDR3 DNA reads TGCGCCAGCAGCCTTACTAGCGGGGCCGGCACAGATACGCAGTATTTT. This sequence encodes CASSLTSGAGTDTQYF. The variable domain in full, with the rest retrieved from reference TRBV5-1 and TRBJ2-3, is KAGVTQTPRYLIKTRGQQVTLSCSPISGHRSVSWYQQTPGQGLQFLFEYFSETQRNKGNFPGRFSGRQFSNSRSEMNVSTLELGDSALYLCASSLTSGAGTDTQYFGPGTRLTVL.

This clone was observed once. This sequence joins TRBV5-4 and TRBJ2-5; D is uncertain. The germline gives CDR1 SGHNT, CDR2 YYREEE (reference sequence). This CDR3 is 14 amino acids long. Trimming took off 2 bases at V and 0 bases at J, with 8 bases between the two ends. CDR3 sequence: CASSLYEYQETQYF. The CDR3 nucleotides are TGTGCCAGCAGCTTATACGAGTACCAAGAGACCCAGTACTTC.

The chain links TRBV5-1 to TRBJ2-3, with D tentatively TRBD2 (6 bases). CDR3 length equals 18 residues. From germline, CDR1 is SGHRS and CDR2 YFSETQ. The V and J ends lost 0 bases and 0 bases respectively, with 17 bases between them. CDR3 in DNA: TGCGCCAGCAGCTTGGGTTCATCCGGGACTGCCAGCACAGATACGCAGTATTTT. As protein: CASSLGSSGTASTDTQYF.

This clone was counted at least ten times. The chain links TRBV6-1 to TRBJ1-2; TRBD1 matches 7 bases. Trimming cost V 1 base and J 8 bases; bases outside gene matches: 10. The CDR3 has 15 residues. Germline CDR1 and CDR2: MNHNS and SASEGT. CDR3 sequence (DNA): TGTGCCAGCAGTGAAGACCTGACAGGGTTGTTCGGCTACACCTTC. Its translation is CASSEDLTGLFGYTF.

This chain uses TRBV1 with TRBJ2-1; TRBD2 is the table's D call and was not checked against the DNA. TRBV1 represents a pseudogene. This CDR3 has 15 amino acids. CDR3 in DNA: TGCACCAGCAGCCAAGATGGTACTTGCGGGTCTGAGCAGTTCTTC. Protein: CTSSQDGTCGSEQFF.

The chain carries TRBV4-2 and TRBJ2-3, with 7 positions matching TRBD2. The CDR3 is made up of 17 amino acids. After removal of 0 bases from V and 1 base from J, the junction contained 7 bases not matched to a gene. The germline V gene encodes CDR1 LGHNA and CDR2 YNFKEQ. CDR3 nucleotides: TGTGCCAGCAGCCAAGATCTTTTCCGGGAGGGCACAGATACGCAGTATTTT. Its protein product is CASSQDLFREGTDTQYF.

V gene TRBV5-4 combines with J gene TRBJ2-3; the match to TRBD2 covers 8 bases. Per germline, CDR1 SGHNT and CDR2 YYREEE (reference sequence). J lost 4 bases, V lost 6 bases, and 7 bases had no gene match. The CDR3 covers 14 residues. As DNA, the CDR3 is TGTGCCAGCACGGTCGGCGGGGGGTCAGATACGCAGTATTTT. As protein: CASTVGGGSDTQYF.